This section outlines one T cell receptor (beta chain) sequence together with its context. Its target is unknown. The PCR contained 60 Vbeta and 13 Jbeta primers. Profiling relied on immunoSEQ multiplex PCR, and the TCRdb table lists in-frame clones only, not all of them. Here the sample spans about 120,000 clones, about 83% being singletons. V lost 3 bases, J lost 7 bases, and 5 bases stayed unmatched. The CDR3 consists of 14 residues. Germline CDR1 SGDLS, CDR2 YYNGEE. The sample originates from a study of cytomegalovirus exposure and HLA in healthy donors. General observations from the study: An analysis was carried out at a later point. It showed that HLA-associated TCR beta chains were more clonally expanded than equally common non-associated chains.

Sample: PBMCs. J is TRBJ2-2 and V is TRBV9; 8 bases fit TRBD2. The clonotype originates from a woman in her forties in good health and CMV-seropositive. CDR3 DNA: TGTGCCAGCAGCGCCGGGACTAGTAACGGGGAGCTGTTTTTT. It specifies CASSAGTSNGELFF.